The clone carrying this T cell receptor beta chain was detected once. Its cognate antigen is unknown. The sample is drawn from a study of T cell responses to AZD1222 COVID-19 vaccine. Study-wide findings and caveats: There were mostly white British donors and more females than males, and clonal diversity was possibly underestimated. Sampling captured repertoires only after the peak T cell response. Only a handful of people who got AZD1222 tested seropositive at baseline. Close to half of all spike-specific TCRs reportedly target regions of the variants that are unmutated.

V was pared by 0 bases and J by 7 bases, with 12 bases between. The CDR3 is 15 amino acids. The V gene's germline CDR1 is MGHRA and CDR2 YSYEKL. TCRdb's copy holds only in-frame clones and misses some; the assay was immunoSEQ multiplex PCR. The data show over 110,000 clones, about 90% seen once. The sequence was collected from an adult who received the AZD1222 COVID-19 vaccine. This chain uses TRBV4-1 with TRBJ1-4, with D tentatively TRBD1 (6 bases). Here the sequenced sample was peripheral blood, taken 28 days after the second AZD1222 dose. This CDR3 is CASSQDSGAGEKLFF. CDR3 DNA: TGCGCCAGCAGCCAAGATTCAGGGGCTGGTGAAAAACTGTTTTTT.